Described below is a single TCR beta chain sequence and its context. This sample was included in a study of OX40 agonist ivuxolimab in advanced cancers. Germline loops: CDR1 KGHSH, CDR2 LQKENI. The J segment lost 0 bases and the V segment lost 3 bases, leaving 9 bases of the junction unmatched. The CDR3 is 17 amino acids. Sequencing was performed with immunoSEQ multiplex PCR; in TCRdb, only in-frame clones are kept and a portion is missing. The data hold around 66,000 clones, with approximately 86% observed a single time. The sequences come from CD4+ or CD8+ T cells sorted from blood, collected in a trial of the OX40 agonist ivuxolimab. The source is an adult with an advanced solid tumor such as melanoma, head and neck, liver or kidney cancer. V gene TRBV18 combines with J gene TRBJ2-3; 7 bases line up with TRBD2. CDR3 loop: CASSPNGGTASTDTQYF. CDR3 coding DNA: TGTGCCAGCTCACCCAACGGGGGGACTGCTAGCACAGATACGCAGTATTTT.